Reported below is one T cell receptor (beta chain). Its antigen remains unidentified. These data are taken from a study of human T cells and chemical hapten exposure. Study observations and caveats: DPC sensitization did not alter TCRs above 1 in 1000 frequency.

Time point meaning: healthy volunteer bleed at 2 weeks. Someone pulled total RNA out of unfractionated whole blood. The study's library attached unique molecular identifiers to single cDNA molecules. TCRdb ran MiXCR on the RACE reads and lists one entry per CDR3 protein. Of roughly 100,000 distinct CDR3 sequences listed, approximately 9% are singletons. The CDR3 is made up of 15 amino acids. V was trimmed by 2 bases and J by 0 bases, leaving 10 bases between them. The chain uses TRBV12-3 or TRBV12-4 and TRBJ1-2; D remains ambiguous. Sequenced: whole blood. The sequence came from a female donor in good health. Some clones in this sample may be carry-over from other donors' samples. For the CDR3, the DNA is TGTGCCAGCAGTTTATCGGTGTTTTCTAACTATGGCTACACCTTC. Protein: CASSLSVFSNYGYTF.